This TCR beta chain was identified during a study of graft-versus-host responses after intestinal transplantation. The wider study: Transplant recipients had multivisceral, liver-intestinal, or isolated intestinal grafts. Once they had received anti-thymocyte globulin induction, all recipients took tacrolimus and steroids for two to three years. Study results and caveats: Maximum circulating GvH clone levels tracked with early post-transplant HvG decreases.

This CDR3 is built from 17 residues. Germline CDR1 is SEHNR and CDR2 is FQNEAQ (reference sequence). The junction had 8 bases not matched to a gene; V was cut back by 3 bases and J by 4 bases. In this sample, this clone turned up a few times. Its antigen is unknown. TCRdb keeps only in-frame clones here, not all; method: immunoSEQ multiplex PCR. The sample has 140,000 or so clones, about nine tenths seen once. The J gene is TRBJ1-4, the V gene TRBV7-9; TRBD1 agrees at 10 bases. This TCR derives from a human donor who received an intestinal transplant. Sequenced here: unstimulated CD4+ T cells sorted from spleen or lymph node cells, sampled before intestinal transplant. The CDR3 protein is CASSFRHGTGDNEKLFF. CDR3 nucleotide sequence: TGTGCCAGCAGCTTTCGGCACGGGACAGGGGATAATGAAAAACTGTTTTTT. Filled out from reference TRBV7-9 and TRBJ1-4, the complete variable domain reads DTGVSQNPRHKITKRGQNVTFRCDPISEHNRLYWYRQTLGQGPEFLTYFQNEAQLEKSRLLSDRFSAERPKGSFSTLEIQRTEQGDSAMYLCASSFRHGTGDNEKLFFGSGTQLSVL.